This T cell receptor beta chain was obtained from a study of esophageal squamous cell carcinoma under preoperative chemotherapy. Across the study: Samples included peripheral blood T cells as well as tumor-infiltrating lymphocytes. Overall study findings and caveats: After paclitaxel-nedaplatin, abundant clones were more likely to contract than amplify.

Regarding this clonotype: Its antigen is as yet unknown.

The time point is: after preoperative PTX-NDP chemotherapy. One entry per CDR3 protein results from TCRdb running MiXCR on the PCR reads. The table includes 30,000 to 35,000 distinct CDR3 sequences, roughly 52% detected once. Germline V CDR1 and CDR2: SGHNT, YENEEA. V was clipped by 0 bases and J by 6 bases, with 21 bases between them. The CDR3 is 18 amino acids. The sample was gathered from a patient given preoperative chemotherapy. J is TRBJ2-1 and V is TRBV11-3; D perhaps matches TRBD2 (6 bases). The receptor was isolated from a human donor with esophageal squamous cell carcinoma. The donor label of this sample is uncertain. Written as DNA, the CDR3 is TGTGCCAGCAGCTTAGACCCCCCAGAGGACTATAGGCGCAATGAGCAGTTCTTC. Its translation: CASSLDPPEDYRRNEQFF.